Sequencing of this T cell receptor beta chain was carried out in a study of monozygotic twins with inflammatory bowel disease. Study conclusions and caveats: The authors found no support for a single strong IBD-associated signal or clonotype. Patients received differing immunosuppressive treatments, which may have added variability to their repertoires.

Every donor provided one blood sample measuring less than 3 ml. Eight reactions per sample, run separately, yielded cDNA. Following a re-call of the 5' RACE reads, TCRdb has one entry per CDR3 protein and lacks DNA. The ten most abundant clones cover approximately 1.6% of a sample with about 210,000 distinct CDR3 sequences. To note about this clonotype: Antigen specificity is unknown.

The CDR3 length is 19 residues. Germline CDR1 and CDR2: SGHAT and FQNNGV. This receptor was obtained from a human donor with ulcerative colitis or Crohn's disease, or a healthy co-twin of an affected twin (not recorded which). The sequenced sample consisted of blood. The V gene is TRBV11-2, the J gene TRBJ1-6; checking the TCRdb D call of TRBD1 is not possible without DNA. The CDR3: CASSSISMWGADYNSPLHF.